This TCR beta chain stems from a study of T cell repertoires in cytomegalovirus infection. This clonotype showed up many times. V gave up 1 base and J gave up 5 bases, with 8 bases separating them. The length of the CDR3 is 13 residues. Germline loops: CDR1 SGHTA, CDR2 FQGNSA. From the reads, TCRdb called clonotypes with MiXCR, one entry per CDR3 protein. This sample has approximately 150,000 distinct CDR3 sequences, with about 6.3% found just once. The receptor was isolated from a human donor in good health (CMV status not recorded). Some clones in this sample may be carry-over from other donors' samples. This chain links TRBV7-2 with TRBJ1-2, with D hard to call. The sample taken for sequencing was PBMCs. Here the CDR3 reads CASSLDRHYGYTF. The CDR3 region has the DNA TGTGCCAGCAGCTTAGACAGACATTATGGCTACACCTTC.